What follows are 3 T cell receptor beta chains derived from one specimen sequenced in a study of spatial heterogeneity in lung cancer. MiXCR, applied by TCRdb to the 5' RACE reads, yields one record per CDR3 protein. Seen here are some 41,000 distinct CDR3 sequences, 6.5% to 8% observed once, and the top ten hold around 45%. Time point in this sample: sample taken at primary tumor resection. Without sorting, whole RNA was sequenced from tumor, nontumor lung or frozen PBMC. The input for sequencing was PBMCs, taken at surgery. The source is a female donor with early-stage non-small cell lung cancer.

The V call is TRBV20-1, the J call TRBJ2-1; possible D gene TRBD2, 7 bases. V was cut by 6 bases and J by 6 bases, with 18 bases left in between. Germline V CDR1 and CDR2: DFQATT, SNEGSKA (reference sequence). CDR3 size: 14 residues. The CDR3 DNA reads as TGCAGTGCGCCGTTGTCGGGGGGCCCCAATGAGCAGTTCTTC. Translating gives CSAPLSGGPNEQFF.

This clonotype was recorded at least ten times. V gene TRBV7-2 combines with J gene TRBJ2-5; D possibly uses TRBD1 or TRBD2 (6 bases each). Trimming removed 0 bases from V and 4 bases from J, with 9 bases in between. Germline V lookup: CDR1 SGHTA, CDR2 FQGNSA. This CDR3 comprises 14 residues. The CDR3 loop is CASSLAGGRETQYF. The CDR3 DNA sequence: TGTGCCAGCAGCTTAGCGGGGGGCAGAGAGACCCAGTACTTC.

This clonotype occurred many times. J is TRBJ1-1 and V is TRBV6-5; no clear D. This CDR3 comprises 13 residues. Germline loops: CDR1 MNHEY, CDR2 SVGAGI. Trimming cost V 7 bases and J 5 bases, with 14 bases left between them. CDR3: CASIPPTGTEAFF. CDR3 sequence (DNA): TGTGCCAGCATCCCCCCGACGGGGACTGAAGCTTTCTTT.